Presented here are 22 T cell receptor beta chains from one specimen sequenced in a study of T cells in Graves' hyperthyroidism and ophthalmopathy. Amplification yielded TCR beta CDR3 regions, with RNA transcripts as the source. HTBI primers were used for first-round RT-PCR of the TCR CDR3. TCRdb ran MiXCR on the multiplex PCR reads and lists one entry per CDR3 protein. The table has over 250,000 distinct CDR3 sequences, less than 30% seen once. Sequencing input: blood. The receptor set was obtained from a man aged 35-49 years with Graves' hyperthyroidism that later progressed to Graves' ophthalmopathy.

This clonotype was counted ten times or more. J is TRBJ2-7 and V is TRBV28; D call uncertain. CDR1 is MDHEN and CDR2 is SYDVKM in the germline V gene. V lost 6 bases, J lost 3 bases, and 15 bases lay in between. The CDR3 length is 14 residues. The CDR3 spells CASRVGGRHYEQYF. The CDR3 region has the DNA TGTGCCAGCAGGGTCGGCGGACGCCACTACGAGCAGTACTTC.

This clonotype has a count of ten or more. The J gene is TRBJ2-7, the V gene TRBV7-8, with 11 bases matching TRBD1. V shed 4 bases and J 2 bases; nucleotides not matched to a gene: 10. The germline V gene has CDR1 SGHVS and CDR2 FQNEAQ. The CDR3 has 17 residues. CDR3 DNA: TGTGCCAGCAGCTCGACCCCCGGGACAGGGGGGACCTACGAGCAGTACTTC. It is translated as CASSSTPGTGGTYEQYF.

This clonotype was seen many times. The chain carries TRBV9 and TRBJ1-2, with 7 bases matching TRBD1. Trimming removed 5 bases from V and 8 bases from J; junction bases left unmatched: 15. The CDR3 is 15 residues long. CDR1 is SGDLS, CDR2 YYNGEE, per germline. The CDR3 nucleotides read TGTGCCAGCAGTCAAAGCCCGGGACAGTCGTTGGGCTACACCTTC. As protein: CASSQSPGQSLGYTF.

This clonotype was observed at least ten times. CDR3 residues: CASSLGEPRTYEQYF. CDR3 coding DNA: TGCGCCAGCAGCTTGGGGGAACCAAGAACCTACGAGCAGTACTTC. The chain employs TRBV5-1 and TRBJ2-7; D is uncertain. The CDR3 extends over 15 amino acids. CDR1 SGHRS and CDR2 YFSETQ come from the germline V gene. Trimming cost V 0 bases and J 2 bases, with 12 bases left between them.

This clonotype appeared once. The chain carries TRBV6-1 and TRBJ2-5, with 7 bases aligning to TRBD2. J gave up 3 bases and V 0 bases, and 10 bases lay outside the gene matches. There are 17 residues in the CDR3. Germline V gene sequence: CDR1 MNHNS, CDR2 SASEGT. The CDR3 is CASSEALVTAGKETQYF. The CDR3 DNA reads as TGTGCCAGCAGTGAAGCGCTCGTGACAGCGGGGAAAGAGACCCAGTACTTC.

Many counts were recorded for this clonotype. The chain has TRBV6-2 or TRBV6-3 and TRBJ2-5; no reliable D call. Germline assignment: CDR1 MNHEY and CDR2 SVGEGT. Between the trimmed V and J ends, which lost 5 bases and 1 base, there was a span of 11 bases. The CDR3 consists of 14 residues. The CDR3 DNA reads TGTGCCAGCAGTCCGGCCCTGGCCCAAGAGACCCAGTACTTC. Its translation is CASSPALAQETQYF.

This clonotype was found many times. This chain links TRBV6-1 with TRBJ1-1, with D unclear. The CDR3 consists of 13 residues. V dropped 1 base and J dropped 11 bases, with 14 bases sitting between them. Germline CDR1 reads MNHNS; CDR2 reads SASEGT. CDR3 DNA: TGTGCCAGCAGTGAAGGGGCATACACGGAGGCTTTCTTT. Its translation: CASSEGAYTEAFF.

This clonotype showed up many times. V usage is TRBV6-1 and J usage is TRBJ1-5; D is unclear. CDR3 length equals 14 residues. CDR1 is MNHNS and CDR2 is SASEGT in the germline V gene. The V gene lost 4 bases and the J gene lost 2 bases, with 9 bases spanning the gap. The CDR3 loop reads CASSASFRNQPQHF. Here the CDR3 DNA reads TGTGCCAGCAGTGCCTCATTTCGCAATCAGCCCCAGCATTTT.

At least ten counts were recorded for this clonotype. V is TRBV20-1 and J is TRBJ2-5; 10 nucleotides align to TRBD2. Germline V gene data show CDR1 as DFQATT and CDR2 as SNEGSKA (reference sequence). The CDR3 runs to 13 residues. The CDR3 DNA reads as TGCGGAGGGGACCGAGCGGGGGGGGAGACCCAGTACTTC. Protein product: CGGDRAGGETQYF.

This clonotype has a count of ten or more. The chain recombines TRBV30 with TRBJ1-1; D is unresolved. CDR3 length: 14 residues. CDR1 is GTSNPN and CDR2 is SVGIG in the germline V gene (reference sequence). V was pared by 2 bases and J by 5 bases, with 15 bases between. DNA of the CDR3: TGTGCCTGGAGTCCCAGCCATGGAGGAACTGAAGCTTTCTTT. Protein: CAWSPSHGGTEAFF.

This clonotype was seen ten or more times. The chain uses TRBV7-3 and TRBJ2-7, with 9 nucleotides matching TRBD2. The CDR3 is made up of 14 amino acids. Germline CDR1 is SGHTA and CDR2 is FQGTGA. After removal of 5 bases from V and 3 bases from J, the junction contained 5 bases not matched to a gene. CDR3 DNA: TGTGCCAGCAGCCGCGGGGGGGGGCACTACGAGCAGTACTTC. This encodes CASSRGGGHYEQYF.

There are many counts of this clonotype. This sequence joins TRBV5-1 and TRBJ2-7, with 7 nucleotides matching TRBD1. This CDR3 has 14 residues. The V gene end was trimmed by 2 bases and the J gene end by 5 bases; junction bases not matched to a gene: 7. Germline CDR1 reads SGHRS; CDR2 reads YFSETQ. CDR3 amino acids: CASSLGQEKDEQYF. The CDR3 DNA is TGCGCCAGCAGCTTAGGACAGGAAAAAGACGAGCAGTACTTC.

This clonotype was observed many times. The chain employs TRBV6-1 and TRBJ1-1, with TRBD1 as a possible D gene (6 bases). Trimming removed 3 bases at V and 1 base at J, with 12 bases between. The germline gives CDR1 MNHNS, CDR2 SASEGT. There are 15 residues in the CDR3. CDR3 nucleotides: TGTGCCAGCAGTGACAGGGGCTCGGGGAACACTGAAGCTTTCTTT. As protein: CASSDRGSGNTEAFF.

This clonotype was seen ten or more times. This rearrangement joins TRBV10-1 to TRBJ1-5; D remains ambiguous. V lost 7 bases to trimming and J lost 5 bases, with 9 bases between them. The CDR3 is 12 residues long. The V gene's germline CDR1 is WNHNN and CDR2 SYGVQD (reference sequence). Written as DNA, the CDR3 is TGCGCCAGCAAAGTCGGGCATCAGCCCCAGCATTTT. Translated: CASKVGHQPQHF.

This clonotype has at least ten counts. This sequence joins TRBV28 and TRBJ2-2, with TRBD1 matching over 9 bases. Losses at the gene ends were 3 bases for V and 6 bases for J; bases not matched to a gene: 5. The CDR3 extends over 15 amino acids. CDR1 MDHEN and CDR2 SYDVKM come from the germline V gene. CDR3 amino acids: CASSFSGQGAGELFF. The DNA for the CDR3 is TGTGCCAGCAGTTTTTCGGGACAGGGTGCCGGGGAGCTGTTTTTT.

This clonotype was detected many times. This chain uses TRBV9 with TRBJ2-7; D unresolved. This CDR3 spans 12 amino acids. Germline V gene lookup returns CDR1 SGDLS and CDR2 YYNGEE. The V end was cut by 7 bases, the J end by 9 bases, with 17 bases between. The CDR3 here is CASHLDGPGQYF. CDR3 nucleotides: TGTGCCAGCCACCTGGACGGGCCGGGGCAGTACTTC.

This clonotype occurred many times. The chain couples TRBV25-1 to TRBJ1-5; the match to TRBD1 covers 7 bases. The V gene's germline CDR1 is MGHDK and CDR2 SYGVNS. The CDR3 runs 16 residues. J was trimmed by 3 bases and V by 3 bases; bases with no gene match: 8. CDR3 bases: TGTGCCAGCAGTGACGCCCAGGGGGTGCACAATCAGCCCCAGCATTTT. It codes for CASSDAQGVHNQPQHF.

The sample holds many counts of this clonotype. A much larger clone sits a single nucleotide away, making a read error possible. V is TRBV29-1 and J is TRBJ1-1; no reliable D call. Between the trimmed V and J ends, which lost 1 base and 4 bases, there was a span of 16 bases. Germline V gene data show CDR1 as SQVTM and CDR2 as ANQGSEA. The CDR3 spans 15 residues. DNA of the CDR3: TGCAGCGTTGAAGCTAAACACCCCGGTAGCACTGAAGCTTTCTTT. Encoded protein: CSVEAKHPGSTEAFF. Looking up the rest from reference TRBV29-1 and TRBJ1-1 gives the full variable domain: SAVISQKPSRDICQRGTSLTIQCQVDSQVTMMFWYRQQPGQSLTLIATANQGSEATYESGFVIDKFPISRPNLTFSTLTVSNMSPEDSSIYLCSVEAKHPGSTEAFFGQGTRLTVV.

This clonotype has just a few counts. The CDR3 region is CASSSGQALNTEAFF. CDR3 DNA sequence: TGTGCCAGTAGTTCCGGACAGGCCCTGAACACTGAAGCTTTCTTT. This chain joins TRBV19 and TRBJ1-1; TRBD1 matches 7 bases. Germline CDR1 is LNHDA and CDR2 is SQIVND (reference sequence). This CDR3 region has 15 residues. V lost 5 bases, J lost 0 bases, and 6 bases stayed unmatched.

This clonotype came up many times. The chain is built from TRBV12-3 or TRBV12-4 and TRBJ1-5; D gene uncertain. With 4 bases removed from V and 0 bases from J, the gap between germline ends came to 7 bases. CDR3 size: 14 residues. CDR3 sequence reads: CASSWGLSNQPQHF. The DNA for the CDR3 is TGTGCCAGCAGTTGGGGTCTTAGCAATCAGCCCCAGCATTTT.

The table lists this clonotype with many counts. The chain links TRBV6-1 to TRBJ2-7; 10 bases line up with TRBD2. This CDR3 is 14 amino acids long. The ends lost 8 bases at V and 5 bases at J; junction bases unmatched: 9. Germline lookup yields CDR1 MNHNS and CDR2 SASEGT. CDR3 DNA sequence: TGTGCCAGCTCGAAAGCGGGAGGGCCGCACGAGCAGTACTTC. Protein: CASSKAGGPHEQYF.

This clonotype was counted a few times. The V call is TRBV5-1, the J call TRBJ1-6, with D maybe TRBD1 (6 bases). V was shortened by 0 bases and J by 1 base, with 11 bases between the two germline ends. The CDR3 extends over 17 amino acids. CDR1 is SGHRS, CDR2 YFSETQ, per germline. DNA for the CDR3: TGCGCCAGCAGCTTGGTGGGGGGCTGGTCCTATAATTCACCCCTCCACTTT. Translating it yields CASSLVGGWSYNSPLHF.